These T cell receptor beta chains were read from a single sample in a study of OX40 agonist ivuxolimab in advanced cancers. Assay used: immunoSEQ multiplex PCR; TCRdb lists only in-frame clones, some missing. Here the sample spans around 94,000 clones, around 86% being singletons. The starting material was CD4+ or CD8+ T cells sorted from blood, obtained in a trial of the OX40 agonist ivuxolimab. The receptors originated from an adult with an advanced solid tumor such as melanoma, head and neck, liver or kidney cancer. The CDR3 runs from the conserved cysteine through the conserved F or W. A D gene is named only where the DNA matches it firmly. Not every row has a clone size; where given, it reads once, few, many or a size class.

D gene	J gene	CDR3 length	V gene	clone size	CDR3 DNA	CDR3 protein
TRBD2	TRBJ2-1	14	TRBV5-1	-	TGCGCCAGCAGCTTGGACAAGGGGAGGGATGAGCAGTTCTTC	CASSLDKGRDEQFF
-	TRBJ2-1	15	TRBV4-2	few	TGTGCCAGCAGCCAAGCTTGGGACGTTGACAATGAGCAGTTCTTC	CASSQAWDVDNEQFF
-	TRBJ2-7	13	TRBV5-1	few	TGCGCCAGCAGCTTGGGGAGCTCCTACGAGCAGTACTTC	CASSLGSSYEQYF
-	TRBJ2-5	14	TRBV6-1	-	TGTGCCAGCAGTGAACGGACCGAGCAAGAGACCCAGTACTTC	CASSERTEQETQYF
-	TRBJ1-6	18	TRBV15	-	TGTGCCACCAGCAGAGAGCCCCCCCCGGAGGCTTACGATTCACCCCTCCACTTT	CATSREPPPEAYDSPLHF
-	TRBJ2-3	14	TRBV27	-	TGTGCCAGCAGTGGGTCGGGCGTAGGCGATACGCAGTATTTT	CASSGSGVGDTQYF
-	TRBJ2-3	15	TRBV7-3	-	TGTGCCAGCAGCCTATATTCGGGGCGCACAGATACGCAGTATTTT	CASSLYSGRTDTQYF
-	TRBJ1-1	14	TRBV6-4	-	TGTGCCAGCAGTGAACGGCTCTGGAACACTGAAGCTTTCTTT	CASSERLWNTEAFF
TRBD2	TRBJ2-1	19	TRBV2	-	TGTGCCAGCACCCCACCCGGGACTAGCGTTTATCGCTCCTACAATGAGCAGTTCTTC	CASTPPGTSVYRSYNEQFF
-	TRBJ1-2	15	TRBV6-5	-	TGTGCCAGCAGCCCAGGCGGCGGATTTAACTATGGCTACACCTTC	CASSPGGGFNYGYTF
-	TRBJ1-3	14	TRBV6-1	few	TGTGCCAGCCATGTAGGGGACTCTGGAAACACCATATATTTT	CASHVGDSGNTIYF
-	TRBJ1-6	15	TRBV6-6	-	TGTGCCAGCAGTTACTCGATAAGGGGTAATTCACCCCTCCACTTT	CASSYSIRGNSPLHF
-	TRBJ1-2	15	TRBV6-5	-	TGTGCCAGCAGTTACCGGACGGGAGCGAAGGATGGCTACACCTTC	CASSYRTGAKDGYTF
TRBD1	TRBJ1-5	14	TRBV5-1	-	TGCGCCAGCAGCCCGGAAGGGGGCGGTCAGCCCCAGCATTTT	CASSPEGGGQPQHF
TRBD2	TRBJ2-7	14	TRBV28	few	TGTGCCAGCAGTTTGGCGGGGGAGGTATACGAGCAGTACTTC	CASSLAGEVYEQYF
-	TRBJ1-6	17	TRBV10-2	-	TGCGCCAGCAGTGTATCCTGGAGGGGGGGCAGTTTCTCACCCCTCCACTTT	CASSVSWRGGSFSPLHF
TRBD2	TRBJ2-2	14	TRBV19	-	TGTGCCAGTAGTTTCGGGGGGGCGATCGGGGAGCTGTTTTTT	CASSFGGAIGELFF
-	TRBJ1-2	17	TRBV10-3	-	TGTGCCATCAGTGTGACAGCCCCGGGAATGCAAAACTATGGCTACACCTTC	CAISVTAPGMQNYGYTF
-	TRBJ1-2	14	TRBV6-5	-	TGTGCCAGCAGTCCCGTCGGGGGACAATATGGCTACACCTTC	CASSPVGGQYGYTF
-	TRBJ2-4	14	TRBV18	-	TGTGCCAGCTCACCTACAGGTACCAAAAACATTCAGTACTTC	CASSPTGTKNIQYF
TRBD1	TRBJ1-4	14	TRBV6-5	-	TGTGCCAGCAGTCAGACAGGGAGTAATGAAAAACTGTTTTTT	CASSQTGSNEKLFF
TRBD2	TRBJ2-5	16	TRBV18	once	TGTGCCAGCTCACCACTCCTAGCGGGGGGACAAGAGACCCAGTACTTC	CASSPLLAGGQETQYF
-	TRBJ1-5	13	TRBV18	-	TGTGCCAGCCGCGAGGAGAGGTCCCAGCCCCAGCATTTT	CASREERSQPQHF
TRBD1	TRBJ1-6	14	TRBV5-6	-	TGTGCCAGCAGCCTCAGGGGGCGGCCCTCCCCCCTCCACTTT	CASSLRGRPSPLHF
-	TRBJ2-3	13	TRBV25-1	-	TGTGCCAGCAGTGTCACAGGGACACATACGCAGTATTTT	CASSVTGTHTQYF
TRBD1	TRBJ1-2	13	TRBV5-1	-	TGCGCCAGCAGCCCGGACAGGGGATTAGGCTACACCTTC	CASSPDRGLGYTF
TRBD2	TRBJ2-3	14	TRBV4-2	-	TGTGCCAGCAGACTAGCGGGTGGCACAGATACGCAGTATTTT	CASRLAGGTDTQYF
-	TRBJ1-1	13	TRBV18	-	TGTGCCAGCTCTCGGACTGTAGTCACTGAAGCTTTCTTT	CASSRTVVTEAFF
-	TRBJ2-2	15	TRBV7-2	-	TGTGCCAGCAGCTCAACAAGGGGGGGTACCGGGGAGCTGTTTTTT	CASSSTRGGTGELFF
TRBD1	TRBJ2-3	16	TRBV27	-	TGTGCCAGCAGTTTAAGTATGGGACAGGCAACAGATACGCAGTATTTT	CASSLSMGQATDTQYF
TRBD2	TRBJ2-7	15	TRBV7-2	-	TGTGCCAGCAGCCCCCTAGCGGGGGATACCTACGAGCAGTACTTC	CASSPLAGDTYEQYF
-	TRBJ2-2	11	TRBV11-2	few	TGTGCCAGCCTGGCCGGCGGGGAGCTGTTTTTT	CASLAGGELFF
-	TRBJ1-4	16	TRBV11-2	-	TGTGCCAGCAGCTTAGGCGCACAGGGTTCTTTTGAAAAACTGTTTTTT	CASSLGAQGSFEKLFF
TRBD1	TRBJ1-1	13	TRBV29-1	few	TGCAGCGTCGGCGACAGGGCAAACACTGAAGCTTTCTTT	CSVGDRANTEAFF
-	TRBJ2-1	15	TRBV29-1	-	TGCAGCACCGGGGGGGCGGGACAGTGGGGCAATGAGCAGTTCTTC	CSTGGAGQWGNEQFF
TRBD1	TRBJ2-5	16	TRBV19	-	TGTGCCAGTAGTATCAAAGACAGGGGGCTTCAGGAGACCCAGTACTTC	CASSIKDRGLQETQYF
-	TRBJ1-1	13	TRBV6-1	-	TGTGCCAGCAGTCAGGGAAGGAACACTGAAGCTTTCTTT	CASSQGRNTEAFF
TRBD1	TRBJ1-5	14	TRBV30	-	TGTGCCTGGAAGGAGACAGGGCGTAATCAGCCCCAGCATTTT	CAWKETGRNQPQHF
-	TRBJ1-1	13	TRBV7-2	-	TGTGCCAGCAGCTTAAGTAGAAACACTGAAGCTTTCTTT	CASSLSRNTEAFF
TRBD2	TRBJ2-3	16	TRBV19	-	TGTGCCAGTAGTCTCCCTAGGACTAGCGGAGAAGATACGCAGTATTTT	CASSLPRTSGEDTQYF
TRBD1	TRBJ1-1	16	TRBV11-2	once	TGTGCCAGCAGCTTAGCCCCGACAGGGGCGGGGACTGAAGCTTTCTTT	CASSLAPTGAGTEAFF
-	TRBJ2-2	15	TRBV11-3	-	TGTGCCAGCAGCTTAGACGGGGGCCCCTCCGGGGAGCTGTTTTTT	CASSLDGGPSGELFF
-	TRBJ1-5	12	TRBV4-2	-	TGTGCCAGCAGCCAAGAGGCTCAGCCCCAGCATTTT	CASSQEAQPQHF
-	TRBJ2-2	16	TRBV4-2	once	TGTGCCAGCAGCCAAGAAATAACCCTTAACACCGGGGAGCTGTTTTTT	CASSQEITLNTGELFF
TRBD1	TRBJ2-7	18	TRBV5-4	-	TGTGCCAGCAGCGGCCCACTCGGACAGGGGGCCTATTCCTACGAGCAGTACTTC	CASSGPLGQGAYSYEQYF
TRBD2	TRBJ2-5	16	TRBV2	-	TGTGCCAGCAAACCACCCGGGACTAGCAGCCAAGAGACCCAGTACTTC	CASKPPGTSSQETQYF
-	TRBJ1-5	16	TRBV6-1	-	TGTGCCAGCAGTGAAAATGCGGGGTCGAGCAATCAGCCCCAGCATTTT	CASSENAGSSNQPQHF
-	TRBJ2-1	14	TRBV11-3	-	TGTGCCAGCAGCTTAGACGGAGGTTACAATGAGCAGTTCTTC	CASSLDGGYNEQFF
TRBD1	TRBJ2-7	14	TRBV7-2	-	TGTGCCAGCAGCTTAGAACGACAGGGCTACGAGCAGTACTTC	CASSLERQGYEQYF
-	TRBJ1-5	15	TRBV7-9	-	TGTGCCAGCAGCCAAGGTGGCAGGGCGGTCCAGCCCCAGCATTTT	CASSQGGRAVQPQHF
-	TRBJ2-2	16	TRBV7-8	few	TGTGCCAGCAGCCAATCGTCCAGGGGGAACACCGGGGAGCTGTTTTTT	CASSQSSRGNTGELFF
-	TRBJ2-3	17	TRBV18	-	TGTGCCAGCTCCCTGCCTATAGGCGATCAAAGCACAGATACGCAGTATTTT	CASSLPIGDQSTDTQYF
-	TRBJ1-6	15	TRBV11-2	-	TGTGCCAGCAACTCCCTGGCAGGGGTTAATTCACCCCTCCACTTT	CASNSLAGVNSPLHF
-	TRBJ1-1	15	TRBV9	-	TGTGCCAGCAGCGTAACCCCGGACCTGAACACTGAAGCTTTCTTT	CASSVTPDLNTEAFF